This section outlines one T cell receptor beta chain sequence together with its context. Its target is not known. Only in-frame clones appear in the TCRdb table, and some are missing; sequencing was by immunoSEQ multiplex PCR. The table shows under 170,000 clones, with around 90% occurring only once. The sample is drawn from a study of T cell responses to AZD1222 COVID-19 vaccine. Study-level points and caveats: The sample set comprised mostly white British donors with more females, and clonal diversity was possibly underestimated.

Germline CDR1 reads SNHLY; CDR2 reads FYNNEI. V shed 3 bases and J 7 bases; nucleotides not matched to a gene: 3. CDR3 length equals 14 residues. V is TRBV2 and J is TRBJ1-5; TRBD1 matches 10 bases. The starting material was peripheral blood, obtained 28 days after the second AZD1222 dose. The receptor was isolated from an adult who received the AZD1222 COVID-19 vaccine. CDR3 nucleotides: TGTGCCAGCAGTGAGGGACAGGGGAGACAGCCCCAGCATTTT. Its protein is CASSEGQGRQPQHF.